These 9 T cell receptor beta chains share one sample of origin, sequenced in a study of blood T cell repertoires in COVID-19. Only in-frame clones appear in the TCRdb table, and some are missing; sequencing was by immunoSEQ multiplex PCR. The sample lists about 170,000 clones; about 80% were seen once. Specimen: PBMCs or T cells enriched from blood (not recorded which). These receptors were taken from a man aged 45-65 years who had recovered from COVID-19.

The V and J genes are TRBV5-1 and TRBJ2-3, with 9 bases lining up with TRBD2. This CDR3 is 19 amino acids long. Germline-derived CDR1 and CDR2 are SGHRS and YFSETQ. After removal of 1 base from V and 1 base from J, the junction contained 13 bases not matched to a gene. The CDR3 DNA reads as TGCGCCAGCAGCTTGAGATGGCTAGCGGGGAGTATGGGCACAGATACGCAGTATTTT. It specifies CASSLRWLAGSMGTDTQYF. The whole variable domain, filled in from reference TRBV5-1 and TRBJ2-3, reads KAGVTQTPRYLIKTRGQQVTLSCSPISGHRSVSWYQQTPGQGLQFLFEYFSETQRNKGNFPGRFSGRQFSNSRSEMNVSTLELGDSALYLCASSLRWLAGSMGTDTQYFGPGTRLTVL.

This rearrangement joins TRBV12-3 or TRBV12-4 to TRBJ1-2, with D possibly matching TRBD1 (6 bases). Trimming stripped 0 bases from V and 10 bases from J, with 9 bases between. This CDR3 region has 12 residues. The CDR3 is CASSLANRDYTF. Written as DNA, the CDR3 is TGTGCCAGCAGTTTAGCCAACAGGGACTACACCTTC.

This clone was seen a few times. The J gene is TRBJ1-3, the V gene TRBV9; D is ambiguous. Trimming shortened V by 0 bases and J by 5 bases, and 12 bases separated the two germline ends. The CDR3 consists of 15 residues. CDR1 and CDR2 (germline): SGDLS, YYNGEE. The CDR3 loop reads CASSVGGVARNTIYF. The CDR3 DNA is TGTGCCAGCAGCGTAGGAGGAGTGGCCCGAAACACCATATATTTT.

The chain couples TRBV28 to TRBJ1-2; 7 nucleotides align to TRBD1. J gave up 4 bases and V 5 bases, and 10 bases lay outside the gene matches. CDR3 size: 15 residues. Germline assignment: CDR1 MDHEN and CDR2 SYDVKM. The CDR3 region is CASSPRQGVGYGYTF. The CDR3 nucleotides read TGTGCCAGCAGTCCGCGACAGGGTGTAGGCTATGGCTACACCTTC.

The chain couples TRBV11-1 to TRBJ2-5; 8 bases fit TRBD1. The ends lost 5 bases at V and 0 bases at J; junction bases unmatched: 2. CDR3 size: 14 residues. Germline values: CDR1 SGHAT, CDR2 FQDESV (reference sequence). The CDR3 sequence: CASSPTGDQETQYF. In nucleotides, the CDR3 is TGTGCCAGCAGCCCGACAGGGGACCAAGAGACCCAGTACTTC.

CDR3 in amino acids: CASGLPSQGAGELFF. The CDR3 DNA reads TGTGCTAGTGGTTTGCCATCACAGGGGGCCGGGGAGCTGTTTTTT. The chain employs TRBV12-5 and TRBJ2-2; 8 bases are a match to TRBD1. Trimming cost V 2 bases and J 6 bases; bases outside gene matches: 5. CDR1 is LGHNT, CDR2 FRNRAP, per germline. This CDR3 comprises 15 residues.

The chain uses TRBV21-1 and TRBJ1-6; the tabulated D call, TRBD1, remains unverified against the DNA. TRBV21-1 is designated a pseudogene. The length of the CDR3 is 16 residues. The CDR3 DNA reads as TGTGCCAGCAGCGATACTAAGCAGGGGCTTGGGTCACCCCTCCACTTT. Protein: CASSDTKQGLGSPLHF.

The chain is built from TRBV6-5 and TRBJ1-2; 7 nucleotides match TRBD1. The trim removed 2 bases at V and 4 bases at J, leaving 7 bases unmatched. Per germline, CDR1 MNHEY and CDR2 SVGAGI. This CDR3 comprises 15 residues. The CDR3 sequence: CASSYEGTAAYGYTF. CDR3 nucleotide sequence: TGTGCCAGCAGTTACGAAGGGACAGCTGCCTATGGCTACACCTTC.

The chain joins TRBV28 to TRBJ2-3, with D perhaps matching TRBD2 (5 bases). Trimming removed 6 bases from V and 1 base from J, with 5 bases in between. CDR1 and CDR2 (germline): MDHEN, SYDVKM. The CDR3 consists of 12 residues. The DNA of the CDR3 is TGTGCCAGCAGGGAGGGCACAGATACGCAGTATTTT. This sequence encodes CASREGTDTQYF.